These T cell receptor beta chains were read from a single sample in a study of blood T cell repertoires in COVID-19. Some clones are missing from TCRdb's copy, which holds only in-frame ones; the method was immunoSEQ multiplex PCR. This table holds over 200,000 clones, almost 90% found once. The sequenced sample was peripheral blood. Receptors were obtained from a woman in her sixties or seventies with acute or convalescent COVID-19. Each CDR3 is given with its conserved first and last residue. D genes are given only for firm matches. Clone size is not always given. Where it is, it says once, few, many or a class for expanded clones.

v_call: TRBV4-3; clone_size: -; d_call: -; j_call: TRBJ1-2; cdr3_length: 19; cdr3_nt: TGCGCCAGCAGCCAAGGGAGCAGGGGCCCAGAAGACGTAAACTATGGCTACACCTTC; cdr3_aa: CASSQGSRGPEDVNYGYTF
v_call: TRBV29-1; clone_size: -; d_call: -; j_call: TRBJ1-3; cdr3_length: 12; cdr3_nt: TGCAGCGTGTACAGCTCTGGAAACACCATATATTTT; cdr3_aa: CSVYSSGNTIYF
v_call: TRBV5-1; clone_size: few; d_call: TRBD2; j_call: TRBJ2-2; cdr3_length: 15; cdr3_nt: TGCGCCAGCAGCTTGGACGGGAGGGCCACCGGGGAGCTGTTTTTT; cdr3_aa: CASSLDGRATGELFF
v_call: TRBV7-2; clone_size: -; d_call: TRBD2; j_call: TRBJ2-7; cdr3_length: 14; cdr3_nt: TGTGCCAGCAGCTTAGGGTCTAGCGGGAACGAGCAGTACTTC; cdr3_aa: CASSLGSSGNEQYF
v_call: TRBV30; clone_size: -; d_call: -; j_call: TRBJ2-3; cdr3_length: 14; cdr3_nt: TGTGCCTGGAGTCCTACTAGAAGCACAGATACGCAGTATTTT; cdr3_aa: CAWSPTRSTDTQYF
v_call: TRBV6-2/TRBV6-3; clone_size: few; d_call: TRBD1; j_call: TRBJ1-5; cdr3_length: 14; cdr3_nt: TGTGCCAGCAGTTACGGACAGGGGGTCCAGCCCCAGCATTTT; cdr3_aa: CASSYGQGVQPQHF
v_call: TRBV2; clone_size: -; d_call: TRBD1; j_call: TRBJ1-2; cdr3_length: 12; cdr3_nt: TGTGCCAGCAATCAGGACAGGGGTGGCTACACCTTC; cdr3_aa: CASNQDRGGYTF
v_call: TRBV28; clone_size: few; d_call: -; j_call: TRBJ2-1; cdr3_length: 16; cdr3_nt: TGTGCCAGCAGTTTAGGCGGAGGGGTGGGCTACAATGAGCAGTTCTTC; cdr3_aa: CASSLGGGVGYNEQFF
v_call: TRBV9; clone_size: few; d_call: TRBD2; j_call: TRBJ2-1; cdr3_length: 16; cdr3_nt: TGTGCCAGCAGCGTATCCCCGCGGGGGGCCGAGTATGAGCAGTTCTTC; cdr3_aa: CASSVSPRGAEYEQFF
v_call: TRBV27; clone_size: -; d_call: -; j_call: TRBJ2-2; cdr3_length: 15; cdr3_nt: TGTGCCAGCAGCGGACATATTTTGAACACCGGGGAGCTGTTTTTT; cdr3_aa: CASSGHILNTGELFF
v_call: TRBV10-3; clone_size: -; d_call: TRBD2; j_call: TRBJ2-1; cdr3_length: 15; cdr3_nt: TGTGCCATCGGGGCCCCGGGACTAGCGGGCAATGAGCAGTTCTTC; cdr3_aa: CAIGAPGLAGNEQFF
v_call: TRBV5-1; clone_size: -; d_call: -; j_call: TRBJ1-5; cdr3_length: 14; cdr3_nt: TGCGCCAGCAGCTTGGCAGGGGTGGATCAGCCCCAGCATTTT; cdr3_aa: CASSLAGVDQPQHF
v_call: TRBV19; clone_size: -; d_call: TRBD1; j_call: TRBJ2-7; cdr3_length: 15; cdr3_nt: TGTGCCAGTAGTATAGAGGGACAGGGAGCCTACGAGCAGTACTTC; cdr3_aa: CASSIEGQGAYEQYF
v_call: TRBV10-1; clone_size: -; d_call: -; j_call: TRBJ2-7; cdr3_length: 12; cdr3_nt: TGCGCCGCTTGGTCGGGGGGCGGCGAGCAGTACTTC; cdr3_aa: CAAWSGGGEQYF
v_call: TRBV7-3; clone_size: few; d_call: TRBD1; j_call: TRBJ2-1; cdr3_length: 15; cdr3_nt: TGTGCCAGCAGCACCGACAGGGGGCTATACAATGAGCAGTTCTTC; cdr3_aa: CASSTDRGLYNEQFF
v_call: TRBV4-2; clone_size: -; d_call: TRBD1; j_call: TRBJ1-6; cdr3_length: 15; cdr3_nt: TGTGCCAGCAGCCAAGGTGGGACAGCGGATTCACCCCTCCACTTT; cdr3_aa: CASSQGGTADSPLHF
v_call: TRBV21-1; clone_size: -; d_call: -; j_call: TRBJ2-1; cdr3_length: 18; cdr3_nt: TGTGCCAGCAGCGTGGGACTAGCGGGAGGGCTCTCCTACAATGAGCAGTTCTTC; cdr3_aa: CASSVGLAGGLSYNEQFF
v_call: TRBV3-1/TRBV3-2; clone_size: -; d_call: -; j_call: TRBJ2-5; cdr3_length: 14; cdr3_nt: TGTGCCAGCAGCCAAGGGGACTTGAGGGAGACCCAGTACTTC; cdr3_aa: CASSQGDLRETQYF
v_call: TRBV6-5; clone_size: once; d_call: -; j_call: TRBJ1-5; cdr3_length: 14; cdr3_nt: TGTGCCAGCCCTTCCTACGACAGTAATGGGCCCCAGCATTTT; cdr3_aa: CASPSYDSNGPQHF
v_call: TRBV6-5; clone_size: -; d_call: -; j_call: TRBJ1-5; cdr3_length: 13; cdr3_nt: TGTGCCAGCCGACTTGTTAGCAATCAGCCCCAGCATTTT; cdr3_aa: CASRLVSNQPQHF
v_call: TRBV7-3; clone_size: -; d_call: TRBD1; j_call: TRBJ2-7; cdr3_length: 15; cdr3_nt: TGTGCCAGCAGGTTGTCAGGGGGCGAGTCCTACGAGCAGTACTTC; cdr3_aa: CASRLSGGESYEQYF
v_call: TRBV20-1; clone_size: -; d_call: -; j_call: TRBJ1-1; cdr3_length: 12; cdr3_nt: TGCAGTGCTAGTAAGACGGCGGGGGTAGCTTTCTTT; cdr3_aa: CSASKTAGVAFF
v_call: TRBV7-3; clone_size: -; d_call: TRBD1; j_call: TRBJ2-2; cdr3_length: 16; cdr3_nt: TGTGCCAGCAGCCCGCATCGGGCAGGGGGTACCGGGGAGCTGTTTTTT; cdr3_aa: CASSPHRAGGTGELFF
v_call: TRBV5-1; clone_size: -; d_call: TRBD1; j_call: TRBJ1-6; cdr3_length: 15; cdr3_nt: TGCGCCAGCAGCTTGCAAGACAGGGCCACCCCACCCCTCCACTTT; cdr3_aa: CASSLQDRATPPLHF
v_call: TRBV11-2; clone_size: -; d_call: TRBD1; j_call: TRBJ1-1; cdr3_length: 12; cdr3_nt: TGTGCCAGCAGGTCAGGGGGGACTGAAGCTTTCTTT; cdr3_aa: CASRSGGTEAFF
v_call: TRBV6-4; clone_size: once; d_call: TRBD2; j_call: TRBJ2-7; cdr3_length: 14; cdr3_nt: TGTGCCAGCAGTGATCAAGCGGGGATTGGAGAGCAGTACTTC; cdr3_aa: CASSDQAGIGEQYF
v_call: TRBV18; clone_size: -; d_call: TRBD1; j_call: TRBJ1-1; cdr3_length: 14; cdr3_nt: TGTGCCAGCTCCCAAGGACAGGGAGGCACTGAAGCTTTCTTT; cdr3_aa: CASSQGQGGTEAFF
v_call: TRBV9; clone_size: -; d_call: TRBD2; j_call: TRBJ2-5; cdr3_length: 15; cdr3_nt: TGTGCCAGCAGCGATACCGGGACTACCCAAGAGACCCAGTACTTC; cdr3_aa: CASSDTGTTQETQYF
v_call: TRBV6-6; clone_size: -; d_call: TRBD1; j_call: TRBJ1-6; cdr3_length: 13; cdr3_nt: TGTGCCAGCAGCCGAGACAGGGATTCACCCCTCCACTTT; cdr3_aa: CASSRDRDSPLHF
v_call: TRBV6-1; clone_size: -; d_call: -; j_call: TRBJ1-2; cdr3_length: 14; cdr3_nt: TGTGCCAGCAGTGAGCCAGGGGTACTATATGGCTACACCTTC; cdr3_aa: CASSEPGVLYGYTF
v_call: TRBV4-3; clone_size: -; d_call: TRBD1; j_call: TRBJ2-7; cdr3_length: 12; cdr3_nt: TGCGCCAGCAGCGGGGACAGGGTCGAGCAGTACTTC; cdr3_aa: CASSGDRVEQYF
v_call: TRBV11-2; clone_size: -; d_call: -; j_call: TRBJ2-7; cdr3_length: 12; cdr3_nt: TGTGCCAGCGGAGTCAGGGATTACGAGCAGTACTTC; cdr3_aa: CASGVRDYEQYF
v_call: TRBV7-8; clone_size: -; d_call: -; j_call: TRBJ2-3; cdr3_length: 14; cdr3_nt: TGTGCCAGCAGCCCCGGTAGGGGGAAAGATACGCAGTATTTT; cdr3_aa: CASSPGRGKDTQYF
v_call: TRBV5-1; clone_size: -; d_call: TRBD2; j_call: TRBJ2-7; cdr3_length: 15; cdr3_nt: TGCGCCAGCAGCTTGGAGGGCGGGAGTTTGTACGAGCAGTACTTC; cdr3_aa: CASSLEGGSLYEQYF
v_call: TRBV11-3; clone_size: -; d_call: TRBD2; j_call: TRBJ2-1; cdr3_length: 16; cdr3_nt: TGTGCCAGCAGCTCCCATTCCAGCGGGGGGGCGGAGGAGCAGTTCTTC; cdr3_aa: CASSSHSSGGAEEQFF
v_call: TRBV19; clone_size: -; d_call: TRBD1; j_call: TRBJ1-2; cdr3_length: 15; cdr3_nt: TGTGCCAGTAGTCCTCGACAGGGGGCCGGGGGAGGCTACACCTTC; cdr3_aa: CASSPRQGAGGGYTF
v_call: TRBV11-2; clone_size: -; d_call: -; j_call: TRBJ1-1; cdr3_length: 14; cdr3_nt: TGTGCCAGCAGCTTAGAAACAGTAAACACTGAAGCTTTCTTT; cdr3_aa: CASSLETVNTEAFF
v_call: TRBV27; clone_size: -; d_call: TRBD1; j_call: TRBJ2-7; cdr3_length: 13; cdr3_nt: TGTGCCAGCAGTTTTAATTTCGGGACAGGGGAGTACTTC; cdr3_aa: CASSFNFGTGEYF
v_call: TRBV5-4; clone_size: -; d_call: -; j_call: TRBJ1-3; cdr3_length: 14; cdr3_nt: TGTGCCAGCAGCTCTAGGCCCTCTGGAAACACCATATATTTT; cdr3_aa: CASSSRPSGNTIYF
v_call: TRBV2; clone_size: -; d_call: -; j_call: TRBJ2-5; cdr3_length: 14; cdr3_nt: TGTGCCAGCAGTGCCGGGGGACCCCAAGAGACCCAGTACTTC; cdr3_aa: CASSAGGPQETQYF
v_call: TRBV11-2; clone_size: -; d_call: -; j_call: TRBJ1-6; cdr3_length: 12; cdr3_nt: TGTGCCAGCAGCCCCTCTAATTCACCCCTCCACTTT; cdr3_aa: CASSPSNSPLHF
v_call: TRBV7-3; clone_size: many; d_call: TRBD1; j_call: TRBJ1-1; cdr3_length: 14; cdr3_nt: TGTGCCAGCAGCAGAGACAGGGGGGGCACTGAAGCTTTCTTT; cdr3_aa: CASSRDRGGTEAFF
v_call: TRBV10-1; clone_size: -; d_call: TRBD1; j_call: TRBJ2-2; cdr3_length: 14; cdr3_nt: TGCGCCAGCGGCCGGGACAGGGGCACCGGGGAGCTGTTTTTT; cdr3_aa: CASGRDRGTGELFF
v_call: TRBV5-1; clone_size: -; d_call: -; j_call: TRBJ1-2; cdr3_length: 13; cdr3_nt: TGCGCCAGCAGCTCTCAGGGGAACTATGGCTACACCTTC; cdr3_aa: CASSSQGNYGYTF
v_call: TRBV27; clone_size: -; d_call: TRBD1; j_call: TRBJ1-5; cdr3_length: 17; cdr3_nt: TGTGCCAGCAGTTTAAAACCCCGAGGACAGGGGATTCAGCCCCAGCATTTT; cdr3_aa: CASSLKPRGQGIQPQHF
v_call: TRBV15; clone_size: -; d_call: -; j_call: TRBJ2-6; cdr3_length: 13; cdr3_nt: TGTGCCAGTTCCCAATTTGTGGCCAACGTCCTGACTTTC; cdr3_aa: CASSQFVANVLTF
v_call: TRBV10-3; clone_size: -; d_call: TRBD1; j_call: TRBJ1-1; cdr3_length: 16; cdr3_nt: TGTGCCATCAGTGAGTACACAGGGGTTGAGAACACTGAAGCTTTCTTT; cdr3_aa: CAISEYTGVENTEAFF
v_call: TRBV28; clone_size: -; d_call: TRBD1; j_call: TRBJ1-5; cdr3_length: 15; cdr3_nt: TGTGCCAGCAGGATGACAGGGGGCGCAAATCAGCCCCAGCATTTT; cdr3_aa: CASRMTGGANQPQHF
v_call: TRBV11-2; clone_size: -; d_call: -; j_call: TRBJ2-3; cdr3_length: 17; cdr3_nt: TGTGCCAGCAGCTTAAGTAGCGCGATTGCTAGCACAGATACGCAGTATTTT; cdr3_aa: CASSLSSAIASTDTQYF
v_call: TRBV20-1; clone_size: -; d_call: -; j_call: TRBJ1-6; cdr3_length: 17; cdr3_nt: TGCAGTGCTAGTGACATCAGTCTCAGCTCCTATAATTCACCCCTCCACTTT; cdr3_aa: CSASDISLSSYNSPLHF
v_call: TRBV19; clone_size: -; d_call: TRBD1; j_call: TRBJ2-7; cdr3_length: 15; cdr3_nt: TGTGCCAGTAGTTCGTGGACAGGGACCTCCTACGAGCAGTACTTC; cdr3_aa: CASSSWTGTSYEQYF
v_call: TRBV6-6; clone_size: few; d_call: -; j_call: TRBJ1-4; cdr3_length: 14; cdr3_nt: TGTGCCAGCAGTTATTCAACAGGGCGGGAAAAACTGTTTTTT; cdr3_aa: CASSYSTGREKLFF
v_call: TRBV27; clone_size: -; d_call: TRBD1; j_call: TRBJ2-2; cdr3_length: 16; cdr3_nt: TGTGCCAGCAGTTTACAGGGGGCTATAGGAACCGGGGAGCTGTTTTTT; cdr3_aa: CASSLQGAIGTGELFF
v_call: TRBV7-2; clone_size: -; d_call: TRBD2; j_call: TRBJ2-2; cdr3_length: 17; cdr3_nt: TGTGCCAGCAGCACTCCGGGACTAGCGAATGCGGTCGGGGAGCTGTTTTTT; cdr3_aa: CASSTPGLANAVGELFF
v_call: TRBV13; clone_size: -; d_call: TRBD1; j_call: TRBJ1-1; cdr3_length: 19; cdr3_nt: TGTGCCAGCAGCTTTTATCCAAGCTCAGACAGGGGGCGAGGCACTGAAGCTTTCTTT; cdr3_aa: CASSFYPSSDRGRGTEAFF